The source of this T cell receptor beta chain is a study of cytomegalovirus exposure and HLA in healthy donors. PCR was performed using 60 Vbeta and 13 Jbeta primers. The repertoire was sequenced with immunoSEQ multiplex PCR; TCRdb's copy has only in-frame clones and lacks some. The sample records 150,000 to 200,000 clones, about 75% being singletons. CDR1 and CDR2 (germline): MDHEN, SYDVKM. V dropped 3 bases and J dropped 0 bases, with 9 bases sitting between them. The CDR3 loop spans 14 amino acids. The study sampled nominally healthy donors, though unrecorded immune exposures were likely. Regarding the study as a whole: Three chains linked to CMV were shown in vitro to be specific for CMV antigens.

A remark on this clone: Its target is not known.

Sequencing used PBMCs. This chain connects TRBV28 to TRBJ2-7; perhaps TRBD1 as D (5 bases). This TCR was sampled from a young man in good health and CMV-seropositive. CDR3 DNA: TGTGCCAGCAGTTTGACAGCGAGCTCCTACGAGCAGTACTTC. Translation: CASSLTASSYEQYF.